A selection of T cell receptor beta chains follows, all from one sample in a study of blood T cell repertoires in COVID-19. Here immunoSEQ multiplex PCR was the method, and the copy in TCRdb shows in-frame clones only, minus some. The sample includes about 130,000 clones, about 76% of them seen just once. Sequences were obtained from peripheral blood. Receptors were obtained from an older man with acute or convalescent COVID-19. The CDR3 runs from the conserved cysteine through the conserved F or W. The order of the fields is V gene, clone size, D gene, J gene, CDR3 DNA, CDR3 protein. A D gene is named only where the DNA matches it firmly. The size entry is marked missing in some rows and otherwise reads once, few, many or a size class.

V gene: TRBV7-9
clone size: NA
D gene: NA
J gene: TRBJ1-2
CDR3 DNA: TGTGCCAGCAGCTTAGCAGGGGCAGGCCCCACCTTC
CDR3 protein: CASSLAGAGPTF

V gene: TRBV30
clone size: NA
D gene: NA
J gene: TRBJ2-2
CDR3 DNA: TGTGCCTGGAACAGGGAAAACACCGGGGAGCTGTTTTTT
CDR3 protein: CAWNRENTGELFF

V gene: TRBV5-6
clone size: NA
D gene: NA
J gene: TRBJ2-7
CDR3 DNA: TGTGCCAGCAGCTTGCGAGGCCATGTGGCGAAGCAGTACTTC
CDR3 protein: CASSLRGHVAKQYF

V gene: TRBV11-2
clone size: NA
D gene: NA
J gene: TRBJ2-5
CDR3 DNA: TGTGCCAGCAGCCGAACCGGAGCGACCCAAGAGACCCAGTACTTC
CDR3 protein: CASSRTGATQETQYF

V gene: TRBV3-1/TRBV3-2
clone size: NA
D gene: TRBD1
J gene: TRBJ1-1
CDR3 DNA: TGTGCCAGCAGCCTTGCAGGGGGTGGCACTGAAGCTTTCTTT
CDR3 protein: CASSLAGGGTEAFF

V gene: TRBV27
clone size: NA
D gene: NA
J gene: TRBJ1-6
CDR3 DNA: TGTGCCAGCAGTTTAGGGGCTAGGACAAGGGTACCAGCACCCCTCCACTTT
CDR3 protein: CASSLGARTRVPAPLHF

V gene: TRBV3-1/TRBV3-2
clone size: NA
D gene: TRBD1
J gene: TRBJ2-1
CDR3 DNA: TGTGCCAGCAGCCGAATAAGACAGGGGGGCAATGAGCAGTTCTTC
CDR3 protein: CASSRIRQGGNEQFF

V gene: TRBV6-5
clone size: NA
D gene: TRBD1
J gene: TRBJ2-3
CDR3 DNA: TGTGCCAGCAGAGCCCGGGACAGGGGGCATGATACGCAGTATTTT
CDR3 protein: CASRARDRGHDTQYF

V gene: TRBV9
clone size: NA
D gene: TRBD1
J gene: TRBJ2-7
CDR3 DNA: TGTGCCAGCGGTGCGGGGGGACAGGGGGCTTCCTACGAGCAGTACTTC
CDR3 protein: CASGAGGQGASYEQYF

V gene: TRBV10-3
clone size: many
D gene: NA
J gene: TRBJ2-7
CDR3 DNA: TGTGCCATCAGTGAGTCTCTGTACGAGCAGTACTTC
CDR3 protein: CAISESLYEQYF

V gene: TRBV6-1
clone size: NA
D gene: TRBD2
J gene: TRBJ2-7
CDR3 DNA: TGTGCCAGCAGTGAAAGTTCCGGGAGGGTCGAGGAGCAGTACTTC
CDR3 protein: CASSESSGRVEEQYF

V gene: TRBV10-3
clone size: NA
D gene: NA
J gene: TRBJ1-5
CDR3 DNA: TGTGCCATCAGTGTTGAGGAGAGTCAGCCCCAGCATTTT
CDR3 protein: CAISVEESQPQHF

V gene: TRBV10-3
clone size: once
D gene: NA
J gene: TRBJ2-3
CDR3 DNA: TGTGCCATCAGCCAGGGCACAGATACGCAGTATTTT
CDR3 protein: CAISQGTDTQYF

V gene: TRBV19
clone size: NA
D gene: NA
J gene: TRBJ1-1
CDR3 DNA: TGTGCCAGTATCACCACCCTAGGCACTGAAGCTTTCTTT
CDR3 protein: CASITTLGTEAFF

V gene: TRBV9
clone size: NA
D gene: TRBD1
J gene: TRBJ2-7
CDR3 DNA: TGTGCCAGCAGCCCCGGGACAGGGCCATTCTACGAGCAGTACTTC
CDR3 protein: CASSPGTGPFYEQYF

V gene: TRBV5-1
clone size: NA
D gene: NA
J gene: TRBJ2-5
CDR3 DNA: TGCGCCAGCAGCCAGGACAGAGGATCAGAGACCCAGTACTTC
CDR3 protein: CASSQDRGSETQYF

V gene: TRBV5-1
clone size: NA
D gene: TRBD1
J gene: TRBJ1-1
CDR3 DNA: TGCGCCAGCAGCCAGGGGACAGGGGATCGAGCTTTCTTT
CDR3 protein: CASSQGTGDRAFF

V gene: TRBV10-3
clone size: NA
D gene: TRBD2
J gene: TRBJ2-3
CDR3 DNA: TGTGCCATCAGTGAAGGACTAGCGGGGGGCACAGATACGCAGTATTTT
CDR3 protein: CAISEGLAGGTDTQYF

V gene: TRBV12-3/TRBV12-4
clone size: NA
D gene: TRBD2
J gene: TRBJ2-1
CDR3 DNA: TGTGCCAGTCTAGCGGGGGGGACCAATGAGCAGTTCTTC
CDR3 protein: CASLAGGTNEQFF

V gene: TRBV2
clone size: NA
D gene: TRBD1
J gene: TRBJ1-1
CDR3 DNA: TGTGCCAGCAGCCAGGGACAGGGGAACACTGAAGCTTTCTTT
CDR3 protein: CASSQGQGNTEAFF

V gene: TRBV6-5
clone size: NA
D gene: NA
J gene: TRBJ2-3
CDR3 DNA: TGTGCCAGCAGTTACGGACAGAGCACAGATACGCAGTATTTT
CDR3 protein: CASSYGQSTDTQYF

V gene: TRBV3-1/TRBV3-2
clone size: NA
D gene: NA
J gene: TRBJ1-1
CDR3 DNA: TGTGCCAGCACCCCGCCGAGGCCAAACCCTGAAGCTTTCTTT
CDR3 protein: CASTPPRPNPEAFF

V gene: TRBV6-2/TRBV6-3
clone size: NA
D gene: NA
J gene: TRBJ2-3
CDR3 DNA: TGTGCCAGCAGTCGGGACTTTTATACGCAGTATTTT
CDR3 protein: CASSRDFYTQYF

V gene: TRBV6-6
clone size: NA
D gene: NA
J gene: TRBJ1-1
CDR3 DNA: TGTGCCAGCAGTCCGGACTTGGACACTGAAGCTTTCTTT
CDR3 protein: CASSPDLDTEAFF

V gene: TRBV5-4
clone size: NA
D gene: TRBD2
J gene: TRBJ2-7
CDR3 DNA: TGTGCCAGCAGCTTGGGTAGCGGGGGGAACCTTTTGGACGAGCAGTACTTC
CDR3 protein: CASSLGSGGNLLDEQYF

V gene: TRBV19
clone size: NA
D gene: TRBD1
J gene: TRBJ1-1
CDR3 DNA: TGTGCCAGTAGTATAGATTCCGGGACAGCCAACCAAAGGTCCACTGAAGCTTTCTTT
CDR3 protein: CASSIDSGTANQRSTEAFF

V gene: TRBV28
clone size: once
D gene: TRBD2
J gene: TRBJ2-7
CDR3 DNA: TGTGCCAGCAGTTTCGGGACTAGAGACTACGAGCAGTACTTC
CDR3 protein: CASSFGTRDYEQYF

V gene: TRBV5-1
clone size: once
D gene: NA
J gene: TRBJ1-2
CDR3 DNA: TGCGCCAGCAGCCTGAGTGACAGACGCTACACCTTC
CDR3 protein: CASSLSDRRYTF

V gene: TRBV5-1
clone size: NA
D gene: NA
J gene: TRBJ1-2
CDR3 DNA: TGCGCCAGCAGCTTGGGGGGCCTCTATGGCTACACCTTC
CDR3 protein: CASSLGGLYGYTF

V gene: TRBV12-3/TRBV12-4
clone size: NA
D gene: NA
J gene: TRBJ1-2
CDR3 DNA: TGTGCCAGCGGTCGACAGAACGACTATGGCTACACCTTC
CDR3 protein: CASGRQNDYGYTF

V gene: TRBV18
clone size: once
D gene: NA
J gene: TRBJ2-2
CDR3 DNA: TGTGCCAGCTCACCAAACATTTTTGAGAGGTCCGGGGAGCTGTTTTTT
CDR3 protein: CASSPNIFERSGELFF

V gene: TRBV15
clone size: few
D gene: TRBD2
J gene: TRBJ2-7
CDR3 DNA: TGTGCCACCAGCAGAGTTCTAGCGGGGGGGCCGTCTTACGAGCAGTACTTC
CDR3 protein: CATSRVLAGGPSYEQYF

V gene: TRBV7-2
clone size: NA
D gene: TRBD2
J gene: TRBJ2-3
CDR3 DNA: TGTGCCAGCAGCTTAAGTATCGCGGGGGGGGATACGCAGTATTTT
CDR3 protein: CASSLSIAGGDTQYF

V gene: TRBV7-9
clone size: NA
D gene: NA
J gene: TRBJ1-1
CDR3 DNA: TGTGCCAGCAGCTTGTCAGTAACAGGGCAGACTGAAGCTTTCTTT
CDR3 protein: CASSLSVTGQTEAFF

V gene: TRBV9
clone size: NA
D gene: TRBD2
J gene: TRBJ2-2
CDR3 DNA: TGTGCCAGCAGCCCCGGGGGGTACACCGGGGAGCTGTTTTTT
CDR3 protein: CASSPGGYTGELFF

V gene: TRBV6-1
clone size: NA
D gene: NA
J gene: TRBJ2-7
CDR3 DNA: TGTGCCAGCAGTGAGACAGGCACCTACGAGCAGTACTTC
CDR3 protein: CASSETGTYEQYF

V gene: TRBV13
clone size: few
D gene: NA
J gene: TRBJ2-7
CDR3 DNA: TGTGCCAGCAGCTCCCGGGACAACGACTACGAGCAGTACTTC
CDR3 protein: CASSSRDNDYEQYF

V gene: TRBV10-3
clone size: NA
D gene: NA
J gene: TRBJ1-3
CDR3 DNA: TGTGCCACATACAGGGTCTCTGGAAACACCATATATTTT
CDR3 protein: CATYRVSGNTIYF

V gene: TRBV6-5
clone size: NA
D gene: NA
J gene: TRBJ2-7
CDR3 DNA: TGTGCCAGCAGTCGAATGTCGGACAGCTCCTACGAGCAGTACTTC
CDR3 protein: CASSRMSDSSYEQYF

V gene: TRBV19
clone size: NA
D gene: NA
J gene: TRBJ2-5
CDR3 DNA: TGTGCCAGTAGTATAATGGGGGGCCAAGAGACCCAGTACTTC
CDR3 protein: CASSIMGGQETQYF

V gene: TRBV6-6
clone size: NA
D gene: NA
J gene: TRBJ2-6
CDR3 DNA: TGTGCCAGCAGTTACCCGGGGGGCACTGGGGCCAACGTCCTGACTTTC
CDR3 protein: CASSYPGGTGANVLTF